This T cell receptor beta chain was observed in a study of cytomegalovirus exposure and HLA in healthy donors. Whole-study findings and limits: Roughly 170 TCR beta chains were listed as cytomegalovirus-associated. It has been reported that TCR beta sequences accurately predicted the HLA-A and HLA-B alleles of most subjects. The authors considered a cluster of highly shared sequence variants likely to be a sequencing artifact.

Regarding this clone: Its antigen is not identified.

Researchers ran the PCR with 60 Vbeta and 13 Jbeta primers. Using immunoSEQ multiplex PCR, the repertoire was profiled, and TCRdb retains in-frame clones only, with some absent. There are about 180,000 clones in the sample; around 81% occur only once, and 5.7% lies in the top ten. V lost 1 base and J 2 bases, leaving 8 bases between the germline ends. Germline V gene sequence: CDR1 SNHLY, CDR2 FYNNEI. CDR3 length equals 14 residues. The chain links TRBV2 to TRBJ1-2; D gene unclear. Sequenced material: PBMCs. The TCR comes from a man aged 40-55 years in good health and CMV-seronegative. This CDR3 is CASSEEAVNYGYTF. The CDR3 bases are TGTGCCAGCAGTGAAGAAGCGGTGAACTATGGCTACACCTTC.